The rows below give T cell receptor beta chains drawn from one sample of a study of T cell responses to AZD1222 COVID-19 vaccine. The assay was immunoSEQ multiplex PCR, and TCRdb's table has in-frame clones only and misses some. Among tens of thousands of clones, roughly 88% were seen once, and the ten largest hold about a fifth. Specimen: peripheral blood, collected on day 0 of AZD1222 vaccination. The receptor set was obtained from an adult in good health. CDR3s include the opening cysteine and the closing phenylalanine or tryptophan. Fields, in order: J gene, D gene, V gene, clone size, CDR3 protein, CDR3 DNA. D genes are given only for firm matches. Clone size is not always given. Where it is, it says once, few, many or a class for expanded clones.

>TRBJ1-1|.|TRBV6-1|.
CASSEVGYKEAFF
TGTGCCAGCAGTGAAGTCGGGTACAAAGAAGCTTTCTTT
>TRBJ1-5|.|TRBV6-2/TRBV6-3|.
CASSYGGTKNQPQHF
TGTGCCAGCAGTTACGGGGGTACCAAGAATCAGCCCCAGCATTTT
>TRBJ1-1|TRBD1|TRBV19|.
CASTTRDRGRESEAFF
TGTGCCAGCACGACCCGGGACAGGGGGCGCGAGTCTGAAGCTTTCTTT
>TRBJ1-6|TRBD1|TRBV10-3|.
CAISPGQGVNSPLHF
TGTGCCATCTCCCCGGGACAGGGGGTTAATTCACCCCTCCACTTT
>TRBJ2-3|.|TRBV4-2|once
CASSQDRAPTDTQYF
TGTGCCAGCAGCCAAGACAGGGCCCCCACAGATACGCAGTATTTT
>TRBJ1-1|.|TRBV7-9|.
CASSLGWTTGTEAFF
TGTGCCAGCAGCTTAGGTTGGACGACGGGTACTGAAGCTTTCTTT
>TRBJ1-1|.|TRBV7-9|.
CASSLAGGPTEAFF
TGTGCCAGCAGCTTAGCGGGAGGTCCTACTGAAGCTTTCTTT
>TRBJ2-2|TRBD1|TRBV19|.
CASSMGTGGAGELFF
TGTGCCAGTAGTATGGGGACAGGGGGCGCCGGGGAGCTGTTTTTT
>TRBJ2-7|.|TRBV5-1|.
CASSFDIGPYEQYF
TGCGCCAGCAGTTTCGACATAGGGCCGTACGAGCAGTACTTC
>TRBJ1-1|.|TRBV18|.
CASSPVGRSTEAFF
TGTGCCAGCTCACCCGTAGGACGGTCCACTGAAGCTTTCTTT
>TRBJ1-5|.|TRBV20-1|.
CSASNVGQPQHF
TGCAGTGCTAGTAACGTTGGTCAGCCCCAGCATTTT
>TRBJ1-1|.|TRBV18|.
CASSPPGDTEAFF
TGTGCCAGCTCACCTCCAGGGGACACTGAAGCTTTCTTT
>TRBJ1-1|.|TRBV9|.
CASSVLVNTEAFF
TGTGCCAGCAGCGTATTGGTGAACACTGAAGCTTTCTTT
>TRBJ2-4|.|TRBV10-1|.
CATQGTPLNQIAKNIQYF
TGCGCCACCCAGGGGACTCCCTTAAATCAGATAGCCAAAAACATTCAGTACTTC
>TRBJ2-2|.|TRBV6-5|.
CASRDGHTEELFF
TGTGCCAGCAGGGACGGACACACCGAGGAGCTGTTTTTT
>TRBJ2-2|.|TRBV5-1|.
CASRQNTGELFF
TGCGCCAGCAGGCAAAACACCGGGGAGCTGTTTTTT
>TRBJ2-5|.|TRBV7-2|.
CASSLHQRETQYF
TGTGCCAGCAGCTTGCACCAAAGAGAGACCCAGTACTTC
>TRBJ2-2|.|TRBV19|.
CASSIRPLDGELFF
TGTGCCAGTAGTATTCGTCCCCTCGACGGGGAGCTGTTTTTT
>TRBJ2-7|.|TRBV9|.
CASSVVAQGTYEQYF
TGTGCCAGCAGCGTAGTAGCCCAGGGAACCTACGAGCAGTACTTC
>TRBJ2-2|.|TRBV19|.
CASSFMWSGELFF
TGTGCCAGTAGTTTTATGTGGAGCGGGGAGCTGTTTTTT
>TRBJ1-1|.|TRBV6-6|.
CASNKEGPDTEAFF
TGTGCCAGCAACAAGGAGGGTCCGGACACTGAAGCTTTCTTT
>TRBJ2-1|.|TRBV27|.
CASGAEHVYNEQFF
TGTGCCTCTGGGGCAGAACACGTTTACAATGAGCAGTTCTTC
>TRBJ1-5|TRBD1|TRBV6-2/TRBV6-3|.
CASSYGGTGNQPQHF
TGTGCCAGCAGTTACGGGGGGACAGGCAATCAGCCCCAGCATTTT
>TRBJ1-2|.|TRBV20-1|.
CSAPGTYGYTF
TGCAGTGCCCCGGGGACCTATGGCTACACCTTC
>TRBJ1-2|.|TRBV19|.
CASSPNSGGYTF
TGTGCCAGTAGCCCGAACTCGGGTGGCTACACCTTC
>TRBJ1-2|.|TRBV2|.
CASSEMTPNLGYGYTF
TGTGCCAGCAGTGAAATGACACCAAACCTGGGCTATGGCTACACCTTC
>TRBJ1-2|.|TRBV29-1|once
CSVEDRLPGDKPLWYGYTF
TGCAGCGTTGAAGACCGACTCCCCGGGGACAAACCTTTGTGGTATGGCTACACCTTC
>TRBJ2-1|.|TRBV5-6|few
CASSLGPVREQFF
TGTGCCAGCAGCCTTGGACCGGTCCGGGAGCAGTTCTTC
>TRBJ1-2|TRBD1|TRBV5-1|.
CASSLGQTGGYGYTF
TGCGCCAGCAGCTTGGGTCAGACAGGGGGCTATGGCTACACCTTC
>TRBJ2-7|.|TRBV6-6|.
CASANPGQTYEQYF
TGTGCCAGTGCAAACCCGGGACAAACCTACGAGCAGTACTTC
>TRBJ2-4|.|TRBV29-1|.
CSAKDPAAKNIQYF
TGCAGCGCCAAGGACCCCGCGGCCAAAAACATTCAGTACTTC
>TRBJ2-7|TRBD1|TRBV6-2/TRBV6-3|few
CASSYETGAHEQYF
TGTGCCAGCAGTTACGAGACAGGGGCCCACGAGCAGTACTTC
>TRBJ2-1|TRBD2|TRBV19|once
CASSPPPPTSGGFNEQFF
TGTGCCAGTAGTCCACCCCCCCCTACTAGCGGGGGTTTCAATGAGCAGTTCTTC
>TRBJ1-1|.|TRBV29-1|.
CSAEGGGEAFF
TGCAGCGCCGAGGGGGGCGGTGAAGCTTTCTTT
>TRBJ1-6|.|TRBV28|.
CASSQGLSYNSPLHF
TGTGCCAGCAGCCAGGGGTTATCCTATAATTCACCCCTCCACTTT
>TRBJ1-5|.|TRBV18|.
CASSPGTSNQPQHF
TGTGCCAGCTCACCCGGGACATCTAATCAGCCCCAGCATTTT
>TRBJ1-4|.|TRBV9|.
CASSERAATNEKLFF
TGTGCCAGCAGCGAAAGGGCTGCCACTAATGAAAAACTGTTTTTT
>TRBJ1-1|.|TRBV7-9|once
CASSLGQALTEAFF
TGTGCCAGCAGCTTAGGACAGGCGCTCACTGAAGCTTTCTTT
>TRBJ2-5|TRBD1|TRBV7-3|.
CASSSDRGQETQYF
TGTGCCAGCAGCTCGGACAGGGGTCAAGAGACCCAGTACTTC
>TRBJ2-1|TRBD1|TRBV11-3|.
CASSPRDRVHNEQFF
TGTGCCAGCAGCCCGCGGGACAGGGTCCACAATGAGCAGTTCTTC
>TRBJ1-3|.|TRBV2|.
CASIRGDPGNTIYF
TGTGCCAGCATTAGGGGGGATCCTGGAAACACCATATATTTT
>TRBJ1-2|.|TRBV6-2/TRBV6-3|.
CASSWVQGRGGYTF
TGTGCCAGCAGTTGGGTTCAGGGGCGCGGAGGCTACACCTTC
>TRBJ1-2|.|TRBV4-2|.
CASSQEPRGRSFYGYTF
TGTGCCAGCAGCCAAGAACCCCGAGGACGCAGCTTCTATGGCTACACCTTC
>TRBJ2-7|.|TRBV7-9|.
CASRSLDMGDYEQYF
TGTGCCAGCAGGTCACTCGACATGGGGGACTACGAGCAGTACTTC
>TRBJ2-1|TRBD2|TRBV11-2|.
CASSWPRGGGPNNEQFF
TGTGCCAGCAGCTGGCCTCGGGGCGGGGGGCCGAACAATGAGCAGTTCTTC